A single sample gave rise to the 14 T cell receptor beta chains below, sequenced in a study of tumor and adjacent non-tumor tissue in lung cancer. A modified ARM-PCR protocol with three rounds of nested PCR amplified TCRbeta. TCRdb ran MiXCR on the multiplex PCR reads and lists one entry per CDR3 protein. The sample shows about 70,000 distinct CDR3 sequences, 60% to 75% of them seen only once. This sample's RNA came from whole unsorted tissue. The sample consisted of lung tumor tissue. The source of these receptors is a man in his sixties with non-small cell lung cancer.

The chain has TRBV12-3 or TRBV12-4 and TRBJ1-5; TRBD1 matches at 7 bases. CDR3 length equals 14 residues. CDR3 sequence reads: CVCSPTGRNQPQHF. CDR3 in DNA: TGTGTCTGCAGTCCGACAGGGAGAAATCAGCCCCAGCATTTT.

The chain links TRBV6-1 to TRBJ1-1, with D hard to call. The CDR3 sequence is 11 residues long. The germline gives CDR1 MNHNS, CDR2 SASEGT. As DNA, the CDR3 is TGTGCTAACAGTACGAGGACTGAAGCTTTCTTT. As protein: CANSTRTEAFF.

Note on this clonotype: A read error is likely, as this CDR3 ends without the conserved phenylalanine or tryptophan. The genes are TRBV29-1 and TRBJ2-7, with 8 bases that match TRBD1. The V gene end was trimmed by 1 base and the J gene end by 2 bases; junction bases not matched to a gene: 4. This CDR3 contains 14 residues. Germline V lookup: CDR1 SQVTM, CDR2 ANQGSEA. The CDR3 protein is CSVEGTGGTYEQYL. CDR3 nucleotide sequence: TGCAGCGTTGAAGGTACAGGGGGTACCTACGAGCAGTACTTA.

Points on this clonotype: One end of the junction varies from germline; a read error may be responsible. The chain couples TRBV5-6 to TRBJ2-2; D possibly uses TRBD1 or TRBD2 (5 bases each). This CDR3 spans 13 amino acids. Looked up from germline, CDR1 is SGHDT and CDR2 is YYEEEE. In DNA, the CDR3 is TGTGAAAGCAGATTGATCAAAAAAGGGGAGATGTTTTTT. The encoded protein is CESRLIKKGEMFF.

In the case of this clonotype: An end of the junction differs from the germline gene, which may be a read error. This sequence joins TRBV7-9 and TRBJ1-2; possibly TRBD1 for D (6 bases). This CDR3 contains 14 residues. Germline V lookup: CDR1 SEHNR, CDR2 FQNEAQ (reference sequence). For the CDR3, the DNA is TGTGCCAGTAGCTCCTCAGGGGCATCGGATAGCTACACCTTC. It is translated as CASSSSGASDSYTF.

This sequence joins TRBV6-1 and TRBJ1-1; D not resolved. Germline V gene lookup returns CDR1 MNHNS and CDR2 SASEGT. The CDR3 has 12 amino acids. The CDR3 here is CATSDQRYEAFF. Here the CDR3 DNA reads TGTGCAACCAGTGATCAACGGTATGAAGCTTTCTTT.

About this clonotype: This may come from a read error, since a much larger clone is one base off. CDR3: CASSLLAGETHYF. Here the CDR3 DNA reads TGTGCCAGCAGTTTACTAGCGGGAGAGACCCATTACTTC. This chain connects TRBV28 to TRBJ2-5, with 10 positions matching TRBD2. The CDR3 spans 13 residues. Per the germline V gene, CDR1 is MDHEN and CDR2 is SYDVKM.

For this clonotype: An end of the junction does not agree with germline; a read error may underlie this. The chain is built from TRBV5-5 and TRBJ2-7; no clear D gene. Germline CDR1 SGHKS, CDR2 YYEKEE (reference sequence). CDR3 length: 11 residues. The CDR3 nucleotides are TGTGCCAGCAACTCCAAGGTCGAGCAGTATTTC. Its protein product is CASNSKVEQYF. Supplemented by reference TRBV5-5 and TRBJ2-7, the full variable domain reads DAGVTQSPTHLIKTRGQQVTLRCSPISGHKSVSWYQQVLGQGPQFIFQYYEKEERGRGNFPDRFSARQFPNYSSELNVNALLLGDSALYLCASNSKVEQYFGPGTRLTVT.

This rearrangement joins TRBV6-5 to TRBJ1-5, with a tentative D call TRBD1 (6 bases). There are 13 residues in the CDR3. CDR1 MNHEY and CDR2 SVGAGI come from the germline V gene. V shed 6 bases and J shed 9 bases, with 15 bases lying between them. In nucleotides, the CDR3 is TGTGCCAGCAGGAACGGACAGTCGGTGCCCCAGCATTTT. As protein: CASRNGQSVPQHF.

Details on this clonotype: The junction and the germline gene differ at one end; a read error may be behind it. V gene TRBV6-1 combines with J gene TRBJ2-7; D remains ambiguous. The CDR3 sequence is 15 residues long. Germline assignment: CDR1 MNHNS and CDR2 SASEGT. DNA for the CDR3: TGTGCCAGCAGAGTAAATACAGAGTGGACCTATGAGCAGTACTTC. Protein sequence: CASRVNTEWTYEQYF.

This sequence joins TRBV29-1 and TRBJ1-1; D is ambiguous. Germline V gene sequence: CDR1 SQVTM, CDR2 ANQGSEA. Trimming shortened V by 2 bases and J by 10 bases, and 14 bases separated the two germline ends. The CDR3 covers 12 residues. CDR3 region: CSVELGPARAFF. The CDR3, as DNA: TGCAGCGTTGAACTTGGCCCGGCTCGAGCTTTCTTT.

The V gene is TRBV11-3, the J gene TRBJ2-3, with 13 positions matching TRBD2. The CDR3 extends over 16 amino acids. Unmatched junction bases numbered 3, after V lost 6 bases and J lost 0 bases. Looked up from germline, CDR1 is SGHNT and CDR2 is YENEEA. CDR3 coding DNA: TGTGCCAGCAGTAAGGGACTAGCGGGGAGCACAGATACGCAGTATTTT. It codes for CASSKGLAGSTDTQYF.

The chain combines TRBV10-1 with TRBJ1-1; D remains unclear. The germline CDR1 and CDR2 sequences are WNHNN and SYGVQD (reference sequence). V was cut by 9 bases and J by 0 bases, with 11 bases left in between. This CDR3 has 13 residues. This CDR3 reads CARRRALNTEAFF. CDR3 sequence (DNA): TGCGCCAGAAGGAGGGCATTGAACACTGAAGCTTTCTTT.

Only a few counts were recorded for this clonotype. The junction and the germline gene differ at one end; a read error may be behind it. The V gene is TRBV20-1, the J gene TRBJ2-7, with TRBD1 matching 8 bases. This CDR3 comprises 13 residues. Germline CDR1 is DFQATT and CDR2 is SNEGSKA (reference sequence). CDR3 in DNA: TGCAGTGTTAGAGATCCAGGGGGCTACGAGCTGTACTTC. Protein: CSVRDPGGYELYF.